The clone carrying this T cell receptor beta chain has a handful of counts. A second roughly 6 to 11 cycle PCR used barcoded and J-beta primers. TCRdb processed the 5' RACE reads anew with MiXCR; each CDR3 protein has one entry. The sample carries 800,000 to 950,000 distinct CDR3 sequences, roughly 29% recorded once. The CDR3 spans 14 residues. From germline, CDR1 is SGHTA and CDR2 FQGNSA. Trimming cost V 3 bases and J 6 bases, with 13 bases left between them. The sample belongs to a study of blood T cells in healthy people across ages. The sample also formed part of further work on T cells of mothers and their children. According to that study: About 6 children, together with their three healthy Caucasian mothers, made up the donors. Every mother produced more than 9.5 million TCR beta CDR3 reads, whereas every child provided around 3 million.

This TCR was sampled from a woman aged 40 to 50 in good health. The sample comprised blood. The V gene is TRBV7-2, the J gene TRBJ2-3, with a possible D match to TRBD1 (6 bases). The CDR3 sequence is CASSLNRVGDTQYF. The CDR3 DNA reads TGTGCCAGCAGCTTGAACAGGGTAGGGGATACGCAGTATTTT. The variable domain in full, with the rest retrieved from reference TRBV7-2 and TRBJ2-3, is GAGVSQSPSNKVTEKGKDVELRCDPISGHTALYWYRQSLGQGLEFLIYFQGNSAPDKSGLPSDRFSAERTGGSVSTLTIQRTQQEDSAVYLCASSLNRVGDTQYFGPGTRLTVL.